Following are 31 T cell receptor beta chains from one sample sequenced in a study of shared clonotypes between healthy human individuals. Profiling relied on immunoSEQ multiplex PCR, and the TCRdb table lists in-frame clones only, not all of them. The sample lists about 460,000 clones, about 74% occurring once. The sample taken for sequencing was PBMCs. These receptors originate from a woman aged 40 to 50 in good health. Some clones in this sample may be carry-over from other donors' samples.

V and J are TRBV6-5 and TRBJ1-3; D may be TRBD1 (6 bases). This CDR3 comprises 15 residues. Looked up from germline, CDR1 is MNHEY and CDR2 is SVGAGI. The V end lost 5 bases, the J end lost 0 bases, and 11 bases lay between the germline ends. The CDR3 protein is CASSKDRDSGNTIYF. CDR3 sequence (DNA): TGTGCCAGCAGTAAGGACAGAGACTCTGGAAACACCATATATTTT.

V and J are TRBV5-1 and TRBJ2-1; D ambiguous. V was pared by 0 bases and J by 4 bases, with 14 bases between. This CDR3 region has 16 residues. Per the germline V gene, CDR1 is SGHRS and CDR2 is YFSETQ. CDR3 amino acids: CASSLVPGLAYNEQFF. CDR3 bases: TGCGCCAGCAGCTTGGTTCCAGGCTTAGCATACAATGAGCAGTTCTTC.

V usage is TRBV11-3 and J usage is TRBJ2-2; D is unresolved. The CDR3 covers 16 residues. The germline V and J ends were trimmed by 5 bases and 3 bases, with 16 bases remaining between them. The germline gives CDR1 SGHNT, CDR2 YENEEA. This CDR3 is CASSLRSSRDTGELFF. CDR3 in DNA: TGTGCCAGCAGCCTTCGCAGTTCAAGGGACACCGGGGAGCTGTTTTTT.

V usage is TRBV30 and J usage is TRBJ2-7, with TRBD2 matching 10 bases. The J segment lost 4 bases and the V segment lost 2 bases, leaving 2 bases of the junction unmatched. CDR3 length: 13 residues. Per germline, CDR1 GTSNPN and CDR2 SVGIG (reference sequence). The CDR3, as DNA: TGTGCCTGGAGTTCTAGCGGGAGTTACGAGCAGTACTTC. The encoded protein is CAWSSSGSYEQYF.

The chain joins TRBV20-1 to TRBJ2-7; D gene uncertain. The germline V gene has CDR1 DFQATT and CDR2 SNEGSKA (reference sequence). The ends were cut back, 6 bases at V and 5 bases at J, with 11 bases in the middle. This CDR3 contains 11 residues. The CDR3: CSAELGDEQYF. The CDR3 nucleotides are TGCAGTGCCGAGTTGGGCGACGAGCAGTACTTC.

The chain combines TRBV6-6 with TRBJ2-1; TRBD1 or TRBD2 may be the D gene (5 bases each). The CDR3 consists of 15 residues. Trimming removed 2 bases at V and 1 base at J, with 9 bases between. The germline V gene has CDR1 MNHNY and CDR2 SVGAGI (reference sequence). In nucleotides, the CDR3 is TGTGCCAGCAGTTACCGAGAGGGGTCCTACAATGAGCAGTTCTTC. Its translation is CASSYREGSYNEQFF.

The sample holds a few counts of this clone. The chain is built from TRBV7-9 and TRBJ1-1; D unresolved. V lost 1 base, J lost 0 bases, and 6 bases lay in between. Germline V gives CDR1 SEHNR, CDR2 FQNEAQ (reference sequence). The CDR3 runs 14 residues. CDR3 region: CASSLVLVNTEAFF. DNA of the CDR3: TGTGCCAGCAGCTTAGTGTTGGTGAACACTGAAGCTTTCTTT.

This clone was seen only a few times. The sample holds other DNA sequences that translate to the same CDR3. This chain uses TRBV18 with TRBJ1-2, with 9 positions matching TRBD1. Germline trimming cut 3 bases from V and 5 bases from J; bases unmatched to any gene: 4. The germline V gene encodes CDR1 KGHSH and CDR2 LQKENI. The CDR3 has 14 amino acids. The CDR3: CASSPPTGGYGYTF. The CDR3 region has the DNA TGTGCCAGCTCACCCCCGACAGGGGGGTATGGCTACACCTTC.

The J gene is TRBJ2-1, the V gene TRBV7-9; 13 bases map to TRBD2. Germline V lookup: CDR1 SEHNR, CDR2 FQNEAQ (reference sequence). After removal of 5 bases from V and 10 bases from J, the junction contained 14 bases not matched to a gene. The CDR3 runs 17 residues. The CDR3 coding sequence is TGTGCCAGCAGCCCAGGGTGGGGGACTAGCGGGATGCAGGAGCAGTTCTTC. Protein sequence: CASSPGWGTSGMQEQFF. Drawing the rest from reference TRBV7-9 and TRBJ2-1, the complete variable domain is DTGVSQNPRHKITKRGQNVTFRCDPISEHNRLYWYRQTLGQGPEFLTYFQNEAQLEKSRLLSDRFSAERPKGSFSTLEIQRTEQGDSAMYLCASSPGWGTSGMQEQFFGPGTRLTVL.

This chain connects TRBV6-1 to TRBJ2-5; D is unclear. Germline V gene sequence: CDR1 MNHNS, CDR2 SASEGT. The CDR3 totals 15 residues. V gave up 6 bases and J gave up 1 base, with 15 bases separating them. The CDR3 is CASSAKGVFQETQYF. CDR3 nucleotide sequence: TGTGCCAGCAGCGCGAAGGGCGTATTCCAAGAGACCCAGTACTTC.

The rearrangement uses TRBV7-2 and TRBJ2-5, with D perhaps matching TRBD2 (5 bases). This CDR3 is 14 amino acids long. Germline lookup yields CDR1 SGHTA and CDR2 FQGNSA. Trimming shortened V by 5 bases and J by 2 bases, and 12 bases separated the two germline ends. CDR3: CASSIEGLQETQYF. DNA for the CDR3: TGTGCCAGCAGCATTGAGGGATTGCAAGAGACCCAGTACTTC.

As for this clone: A far larger clone is a single base away, which makes a read error likely. The CDR3 reads CAWSVRETDTQCF. CDR3 in DNA: TGTGCCTGGAGTGTACGGGAGACAGATACGCAGTGTTTT. The chain links TRBV30 to TRBJ2-3; D may be TRBD2 (6 bases). Germline assignment: CDR1 GTSNPN and CDR2 SVGIG (reference sequence). This CDR3 has 13 amino acids.

V gene TRBV7-9 combines with J gene TRBJ2-3, with 7 bases fitting TRBD2. With V trimmed by 5 bases and J by 4 bases, 12 bases remained unmatched. The CDR3 extends over 16 amino acids. The V gene's germline CDR1 is SEHNR and CDR2 FQNEAQ (reference sequence). The DNA for the CDR3 is TGTGCCAGCAGCCTCCAGCGGGGCGATTGGCCAGATACGCAGTATTTT. It specifies CASSLQRGDWPDTQYF.

The rearrangement uses TRBV5-5 and TRBJ1-3; 10 bases agree with TRBD1. CDR3 length: 16 residues. Germline CDR1 and CDR2: SGHKS and YYEKEE (reference sequence). J was trimmed by 3 bases and V by 0 bases; bases with no gene match: 3. The CDR3 nucleotides are TGTGCCAGCAGCTTGGACGGGACAGGGGTTGGAAACACCATATATTTT. This sequence encodes CASSLDGTGVGNTIYF.

The CDR3 spells CASRKTPRDTYEQYF. DNA of the CDR3: TGTGCCAGCAGGAAAACTCCCCGGGACACCTACGAGCAGTACTTC. The chain links TRBV28 to TRBJ2-5; tentative D call: TRBD1 (6 bases). The J call may be wrong; the DNA end is better matched by TRBJ2-7. The CDR3 extends over 15 amino acids. CDR1 MDHEN and CDR2 SYDVKM come from the germline V gene.

The rearrangement uses TRBV11-2 and TRBJ2-7, with no clear D. CDR1 SGHAT and CDR2 FQNNGV come from the germline V gene. V was clipped by 5 bases and J by 6 bases, with 20 bases between them. There are 15 residues in the CDR3. Written as DNA, the CDR3 is TGTGCCAGCAGCCCCCTTGGGCTAGGTTCGTCCGAGCAGTACTTC. Amino acids: CASSPLGLGSSEQYF. Based on the CDR3 plus reference TRBV11-2 and TRBJ2-7, the full variable domain is EAGVAQSPRYKIIEKRQSVAFWCNPISGHATLYWYQQILGQGPKLLIQFQNNGVVDDSQLPKDRFSAERLKGVDSTLKIQPAKLEDSAVYLCASSPLGLGSSEQYFGPGTRLTVT.

The sample holds one count of this clone. One base separates it from a far larger clone, so it is likely a read error. The chain links TRBV4-2 to TRBJ1-1, with D unresolved. With 4 bases removed from V and 5 bases from J, the gap between germline ends came to 11 bases. CDR1 and CDR2 from the germline V gene are LGHNA and YNFKEQ. There are 13 residues in the CDR3. CDR3 residues: CASSPGRKTEAFF. The CDR3 nucleotides read TGTGCCAGCAGCCCAGGTCGAAAGACTGAAGCTTTCTTT.

V usage is TRBV4-1 and J usage is TRBJ1-5, with no clear D. The CDR3 consists of 15 residues. Between the trimmed V and J ends, which lost 0 bases and 3 bases, there was a span of 9 bases. CDR1 and CDR2 (germline): MGHRA, YSYEKL. The DNA of the CDR3 is TGCGCCAGCAGCCAAGATCCCAGTCTCAATCAGCCCCAGCATTTT. This translates into CASSQDPSLNQPQHF.

The CDR3 DNA reads as TGTGCCAGCAGCAAATTCACCGGGACAGGGGGTGGCGAGCAGTACTTC. Amino acid sequence: CASSKFTGTGGGEQYF. The chain carries TRBV5-6 and TRBJ2-7; 11 bases are shared with TRBD1. Germline V lookup: CDR1 SGHDT, CDR2 YYEEEE. This CDR3 spans 16 amino acids. J gave up 6 bases and V 4 bases, and 12 bases lay outside the gene matches.

This clone was counted many times. This specimen includes other DNA sequences encoding the same CDR3. This sequence joins TRBV9 and TRBJ1-1, with D unclear. The CDR3 extends over 13 amino acids. Per the germline V gene, CDR1 is SGDLS and CDR2 is YYNGEE. The V end lost 0 bases, the J end lost 3 bases, and 6 bases lay between the germline ends. The CDR3 DNA sequence: TGTGCCAGCAGCGTAGCAAGGGACACTGAAGCTTTCTTT. Translation gives CASSVARDTEAFF.

As for this clone: A much larger clone sits a single nucleotide away, making a read error possible. The V gene is TRBV7-2, the J gene TRBJ2-3; 7 bases match TRBD1. Germline-derived CDR1 and CDR2 are SGHTA and FQGNSA. This CDR3 is built from 13 residues. Germline trimming cut 5 bases from V and 6 bases from J; bases unmatched to any gene: 5. The CDR3 protein is CASSDRVRDTQYF. CDR3 nucleotides: TGTGCCAGCAGCGACAGGGTTCGCGATACGCAGTATTTT.

The chain joins TRBV2 to TRBJ1-2; D not certain. Deletions cut 6 bases from V and 5 bases from J, with 10 bases between. CDR3 length equals 12 residues. Looked up from germline, CDR1 is SNHLY and CDR2 is FYNNEI. The CDR3 nucleotides read TGTGCCAGCAGCAAGCAGAATTATGGCTACACCTTC. Its protein is CASSKQNYGYTF.

This clone is a singleton in its sample. J is TRBJ2-7 and V is TRBV9, with 8 bases identical to TRBD1. The CDR3 is made up of 14 amino acids. The junction had 8 bases not matched to a gene; V was cut back by 4 bases and J by 5 bases. Per germline, CDR1 SGDLS and CDR2 YYNGEE. CDR3 coding DNA: TGTGCCAGCAGCCGGCGGACAGGGCACCACGAGCAGTACTTC. It specifies CASSRRTGHHEQYF. The full variable domain, its missing parts supplied by reference TRBV9 and TRBJ2-7, is DSGVTQTPKHLITATGQRVTLRCSPRSGDLSVYWYQQSLDQGLQFLIQYYNGEERAKGNILERFSAQQFPDLHSELNLSSLELGDSALYFCASSRRTGHHEQYFGPGTRLTVT.

The J gene is TRBJ2-7, the V gene TRBV19; D not resolved. The CDR3 is 12 residues long. The ends were cut back, 3 bases at V and 4 bases at J, with 7 bases in the middle. CDR1 and CDR2 from the germline V gene are LNHDA and SQIVND (reference sequence). The CDR3 is CASSMSRYEQYF. The CDR3, as DNA: TGTGCCAGTAGTATGTCCCGGTACGAGCAGTACTTC.

The chain has TRBV30 and TRBJ2-1; 8 bases line up with TRBD2. J was trimmed by 8 bases and V by 5 bases; bases with no gene match: 14. The CDR3 covers 15 residues. Germline CDR1 GTSNPN, CDR2 SVGIG (reference sequence). The CDR3 nucleotides read TGTGCCTGGTCCTCGGGGGCTAGCGGGCTCCATGAGCAGTTCTTC. Translated, it gives CAWSSGASGLHEQFF.

V and J are TRBV7-8 and TRBJ2-3; TRBD2 matches at 11 bases. The CDR3 covers 17 residues. Germline V CDR1 and CDR2: SGHVS, FQNEAQ. Trimming took 2 bases from V and 3 from J; bases not matched to a gene: 7. DNA of the CDR3: TGTGCCAGCAGCTTACAATCCACTAGCGGGAGTACAGATACGCAGTATTTT. It specifies CASSLQSTSGSTDTQYF.

This clone is a singleton in its sample. The chain recombines TRBV28 with TRBJ2-7; D tentatively fits TRBD1 or TRBD2 (5 bases each). With 7 bases removed from V and 10 bases from J, the gap between germline ends came to 17 bases. Germline lookup yields CDR1 MDHEN and CDR2 SYDVKM. The CDR3 extends over 12 amino acids. For the CDR3, the DNA is TGTGCCAGCACCTCAATGGGACGCGTACAGTACTTC. Encoded protein: CASTSMGRVQYF.

CDR3: CAITESSGPYEQYF. CDR3 DNA: TGTGCCATCACCGAAAGTAGCGGCCCCTACGAGCAGTACTTC. The V and J genes are TRBV10-3 and TRBJ2-7; D is perhaps TRBD2 (6 bases). Germline CDR1 reads ENHRY; CDR2 reads SYGVKD. V was cut by 7 bases and J by 2 bases, with 15 bases left in between. CDR3 length: 14 residues.

The genes are TRBV7-6 and TRBJ2-7, with 7 bases lining up with TRBD2. The CDR3 is 14 residues long. CDR1 SGHVS and CDR2 FNYEAQ come from the germline V gene. With V trimmed by 1 base and J by 6 bases, 6 bases remained unmatched. The CDR3 is CASSLVAGAGEQYF. CDR3 nucleotides: TGTGCCAGCAGCTTAGTTGCGGGAGCTGGCGAGCAGTACTTC.

On this clone itself: This is likely an artifact of a read error, given a far larger clone one base away. The chain employs TRBV4-3 and TRBJ2-1, with a tentative D call TRBD1 (5 bases). V dropped 4 bases and J dropped 5 bases, with 12 bases sitting between them. CDR3 length equals 14 residues. CDR1 is LGHNA and CDR2 is YSLEER in the germline V gene. The CDR3 region has the DNA TGCGCCAGCAGCCTAGGATTAGGGGACAATGAGCAGTTCTTC. Protein sequence: CASSLGLGDNEQFF.

The chain uses TRBV6-6 and TRBJ2-7, with D perhaps being TRBD1 or TRBD2 (6 bases each). The CDR3 totals 14 residues. V was shortened by 4 bases and J by 0 bases, with 10 bases between the two germline ends. Germline values: CDR1 MNHNY, CDR2 SVGAGI (reference sequence). This CDR3 reads CASSSWGASYEQYF. In DNA, the CDR3 is TGTGCCAGCAGTTCATGGGGGGCCTCCTACGAGCAGTACTTC.